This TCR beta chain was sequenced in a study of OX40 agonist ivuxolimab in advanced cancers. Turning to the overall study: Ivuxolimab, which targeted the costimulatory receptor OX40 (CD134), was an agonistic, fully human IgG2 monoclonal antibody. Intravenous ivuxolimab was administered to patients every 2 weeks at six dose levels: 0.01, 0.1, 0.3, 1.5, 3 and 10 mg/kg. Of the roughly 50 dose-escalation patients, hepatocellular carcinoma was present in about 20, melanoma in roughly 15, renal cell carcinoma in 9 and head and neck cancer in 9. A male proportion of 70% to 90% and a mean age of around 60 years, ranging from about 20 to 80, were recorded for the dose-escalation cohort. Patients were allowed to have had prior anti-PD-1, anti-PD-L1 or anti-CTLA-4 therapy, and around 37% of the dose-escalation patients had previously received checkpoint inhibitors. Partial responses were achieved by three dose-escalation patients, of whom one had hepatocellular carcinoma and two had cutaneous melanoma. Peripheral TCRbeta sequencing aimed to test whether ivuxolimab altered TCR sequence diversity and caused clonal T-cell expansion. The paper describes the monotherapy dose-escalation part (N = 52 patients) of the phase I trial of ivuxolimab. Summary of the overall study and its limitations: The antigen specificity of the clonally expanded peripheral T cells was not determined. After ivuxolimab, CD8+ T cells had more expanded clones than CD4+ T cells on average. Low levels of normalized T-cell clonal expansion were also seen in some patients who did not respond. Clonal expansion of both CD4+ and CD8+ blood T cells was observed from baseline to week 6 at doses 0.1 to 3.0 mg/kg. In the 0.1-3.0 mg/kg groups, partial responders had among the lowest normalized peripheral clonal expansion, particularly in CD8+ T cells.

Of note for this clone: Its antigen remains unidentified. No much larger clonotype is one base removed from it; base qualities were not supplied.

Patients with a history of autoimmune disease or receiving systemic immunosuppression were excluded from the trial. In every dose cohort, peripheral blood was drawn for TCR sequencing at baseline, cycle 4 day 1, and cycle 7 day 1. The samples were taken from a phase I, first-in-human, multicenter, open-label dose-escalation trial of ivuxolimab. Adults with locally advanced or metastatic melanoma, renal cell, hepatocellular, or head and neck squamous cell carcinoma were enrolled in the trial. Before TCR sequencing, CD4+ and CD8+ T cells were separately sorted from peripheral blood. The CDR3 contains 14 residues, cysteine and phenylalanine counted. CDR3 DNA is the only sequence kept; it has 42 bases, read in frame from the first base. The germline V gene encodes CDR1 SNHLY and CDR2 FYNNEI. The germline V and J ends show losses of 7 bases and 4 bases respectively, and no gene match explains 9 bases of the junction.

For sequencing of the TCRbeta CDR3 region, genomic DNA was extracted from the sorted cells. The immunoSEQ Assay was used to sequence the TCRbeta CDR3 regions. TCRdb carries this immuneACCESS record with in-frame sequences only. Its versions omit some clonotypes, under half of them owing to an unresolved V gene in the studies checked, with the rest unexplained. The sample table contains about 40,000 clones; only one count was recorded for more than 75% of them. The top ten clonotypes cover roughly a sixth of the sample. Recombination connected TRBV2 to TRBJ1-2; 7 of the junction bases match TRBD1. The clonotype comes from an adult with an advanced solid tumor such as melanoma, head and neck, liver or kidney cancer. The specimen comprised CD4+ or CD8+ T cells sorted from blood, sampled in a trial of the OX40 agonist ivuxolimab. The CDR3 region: CASKSTGKVYGYTF. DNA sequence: TGTGCCAGCAAGTCGACAGGGAAGGTCTATGGCTACACCTTC. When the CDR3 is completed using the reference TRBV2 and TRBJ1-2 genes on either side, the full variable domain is EPEVTQTPSHQVTQMGQEVILRCVPISNHLYFYWYRQILGQKVEFLVSFYNNEISEKSEIFDDQFSVERPDGSNFTLKIRSTKLEDSAMYFCASKSTGKVYGYTFGSGTRLTVV.